Sequencing of this T cell receptor beta chain was carried out in a study of beta chain features in type 1 diabetes. Germline values: CDR1 SGHDN, CDR2 FVKESK. Trimming stripped 2 bases from V and 2 bases from J, with 15 bases between. The CDR3 is 16 amino acids. The whole isolated RNA underwent reverse transcription, so sequencing captured expressed TCRB transcripts. Measured with immunoSEQ multiplex PCR; TCRdb has only the in-frame clones, and not every one. The sample yields 200,000 to 250,000 clones, 68% seen once. The chain carries TRBV14 and TRBJ2-5, with D perhaps TRBD2 (5 bases). Source material: naive CD4+ T cells from blood. This clonotype was obtained from a man between 25 and 39 years old in good health. This CDR3 reads CASSQYLSGPQETQYF. The CDR3 DNA is TGTGCCAGCAGCCAATACTTAAGCGGACCTCAAGAGACCCAGTACTTC.